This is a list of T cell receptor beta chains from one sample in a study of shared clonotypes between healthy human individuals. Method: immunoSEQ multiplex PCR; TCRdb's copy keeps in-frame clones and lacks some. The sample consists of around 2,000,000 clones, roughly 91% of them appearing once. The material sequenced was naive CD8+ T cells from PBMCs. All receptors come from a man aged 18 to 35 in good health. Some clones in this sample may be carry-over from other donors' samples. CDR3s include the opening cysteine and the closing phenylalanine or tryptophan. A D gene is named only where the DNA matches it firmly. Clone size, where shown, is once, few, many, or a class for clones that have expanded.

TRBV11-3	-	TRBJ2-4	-	CASSIMWRALAKNIQYF	TGTGCCAGCAGCATCATGTGGAGGGCCCTAGCCAAAAACATTCAGTACTTC
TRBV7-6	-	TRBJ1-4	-	CASSLLVGGGNEKLFF	TGTGCCAGCAGCTTATTGGTGGGAGGGGGTAATGAAAAACTGTTTTTT
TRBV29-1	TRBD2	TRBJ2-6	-	CSVVAGLNVLTF	TGCAGCGTTGTAGCGGGTCTCAACGTCCTGACTTTC
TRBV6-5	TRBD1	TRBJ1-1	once	CASSTGDRADTEAFF	TGTGCCAGCAGCACCGGAGACAGGGCGGACACTGAAGCTTTCTTT
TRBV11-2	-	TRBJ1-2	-	CASSLASPRFTF	TGTGCCAGCAGCTTAGCGTCCCCGCGCTTCACCTTC
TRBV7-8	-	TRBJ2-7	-	CASSLAGVLKFEQYF	TGTGCCAGCAGCTTAGCAGGGGTTTTAAAGTTCGAGCAGTACTTC
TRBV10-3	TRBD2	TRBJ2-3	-	CAISVERGKTDTQYF	TGTGCCATCAGTGTGGAGCGGGGCAAAACAGATACGCAGTATTTT
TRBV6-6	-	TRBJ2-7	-	CASSETGANREQYF	TGTGCCAGCAGTGAGACGGGGGCAAATCGCGAGCAGTACTTC
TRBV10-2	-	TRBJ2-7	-	CASSDVRTYEQYF	TGCGCCAGCAGTGACGTCCGTACCTACGAGCAGTACTTC
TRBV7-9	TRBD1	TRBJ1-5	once	CASSGIRQGGNQPQHF	TGTGCCAGCAGCGGGATCAGACAGGGCGGCAATCAGCCCCAGCATTTT
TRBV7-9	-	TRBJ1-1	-	CASSLVFSRAEAFF	TGTGCCAGCAGCTTAGTTTTCAGCAGGGCTGAAGCTTTCTTT
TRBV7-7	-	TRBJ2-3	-	CASSLDPPGIGADTQYF	TGTGCCAGCAGCTTGGACCCTCCCGGGATCGGGGCAGATACGCAGTATTTT
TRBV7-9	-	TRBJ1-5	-	CASSSSDSLNQPQHF	TGTGCCAGCAGCTCCTCAGACAGCCTGAATCAGCCCCAGCATTTT
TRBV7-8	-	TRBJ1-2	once	CASSPEPGYSNYGYTF	TGTGCCAGCAGCCCTGAGCCCGGTTATTCTAACTATGGCTACACCTTC
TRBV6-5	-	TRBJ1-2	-	CASSPFMGNYGYTF	TGTGCCAGCAGTCCCTTTATGGGAAACTATGGCTACACCTTC
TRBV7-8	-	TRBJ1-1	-	CASSLARGASKNTEAFF	TGTGCCAGCAGCTTGGCCCGGGGGGCGAGTAAGAACACTGAAGCTTTCTTT
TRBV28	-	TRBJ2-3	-	CASSLGRAGDPPSTDTQYF	TGTGCCAGCAGTTTAGGTCGGGCAGGGGACCCTCCTAGCACAGATACGCAGTATTTT
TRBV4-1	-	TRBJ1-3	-	CASSQDPPQFDSGNTIYF	TGCGCCAGCAGCCAAGATCCGCCGCAGTTCGACTCTGGAAACACCATATATTTT
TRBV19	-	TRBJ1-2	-	CASSIQGPLLAGYTF	TGTGCCAGTAGTATACAGGGGCCCCTACTGGCGGGCTACACCTTC
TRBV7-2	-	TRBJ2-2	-	CAIEVTGELFF	TGTGCCATCGAGGTTACCGGGGAGCTGTTTTTT
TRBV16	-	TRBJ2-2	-	CASSQTDQTPDLFYNTGELFF	TGTGCCAGCAGCCAAACCGATCAGACCCCGGACCTTTTTTATAACACCGGGGAGCTGTTTTTT
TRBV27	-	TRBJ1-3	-	CASSLSQGLGNTIYF	TGTGCCAGCAGTTTATCTCAGGGCCTTGGAAACACCATATATTTT
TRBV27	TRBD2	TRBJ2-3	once	CASSSRTSVSTDTQYF	TGTGCCAGCAGTTCCCGGACTAGCGTGAGCACAGATACGCAGTATTTT
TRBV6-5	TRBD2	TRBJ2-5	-	CASSSGLAPQETQYF	TGTGCCAGCAGTTCGGGACTAGCGCCGCAAGAGACCCAGTACTTC
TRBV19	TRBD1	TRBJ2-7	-	CASSIFQGVEQYF	TGTGCCAGTAGTATTTTTCAGGGGGTCGAGCAGTACTTC
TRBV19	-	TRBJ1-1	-	CASRRNTEAFF	TGTGCCAGTAGGCGGAACACTGAAGCTTTCTTT
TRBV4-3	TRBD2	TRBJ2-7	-	CASSQVAGSSYEQYF	TGCGCCAGCAGCCAAGTAGCGGGGAGCTCCTACGAGCAGTACTTC
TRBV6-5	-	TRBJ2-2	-	CASRLAPYYTGELFF	TGTGCCAGCAGATTAGCCCCCTACTACACCGGGGAGCTGTTTTTT
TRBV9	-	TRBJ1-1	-	CAPQVEVGRNTEAFF	TGTGCCCCACAGGTGGAGGTCGGAAGGAACACTGAAGCTTTCTTT
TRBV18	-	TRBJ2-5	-	CASSLYTNKETQYF	TGTGCCAGCTCCCTCTACACCAATAAGGAGACCCAGTACTTC
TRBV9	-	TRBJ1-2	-	CASSSAGPEGGGYTF	TGTGCCAGCAGCTCCGCAGGCCCTGAGGGGGGAGGCTACACCTTC
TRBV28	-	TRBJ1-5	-	CASSFSPTQPQHF	TGTGCCAGCAGTTTCAGCCCGACGCAGCCCCAGCATTTT
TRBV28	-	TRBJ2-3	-	CASSPMRGDTQYF	TGTGCCAGCAGTCCAATGAGGGGGGATACGCAGTATTTT
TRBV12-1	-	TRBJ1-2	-	CASSDGTPYTF	TGTGCCAGCAGCGACGGGACTCCCTACACCTTC
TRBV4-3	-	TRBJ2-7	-	CASSQVPGDYEQYF	TGCGCCAGCAGCCAAGTCCCTGGGGACTACGAGCAGTACTTC
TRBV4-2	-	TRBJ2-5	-	CASSQNNRVGGTQYF	TGTGCCAGCAGCCAAAATAACCGGGTCGGGGGGACCCAGTACTTC
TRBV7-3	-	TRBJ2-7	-	CASSPMGGGSYEQYF	TGTGCCAGCAGCCCCATGGGGGGTGGCTCCTACGAGCAGTACTTC
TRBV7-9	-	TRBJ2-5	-	CASSSPGERETQYF	TGTGCCAGCAGCTCCCCCGGCGAGAGAGAGACCCAGTACTTC
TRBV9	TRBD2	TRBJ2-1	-	CASSVTSGKSYNEQFF	TGTGCCAGCAGCGTAACTAGCGGGAAGTCCTACAATGAGCAGTTCTTC
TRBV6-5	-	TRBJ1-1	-	CASSYSMGDEAFF	TGTGCCAGCAGTTACTCTATGGGAGATGAAGCTTTCTTT
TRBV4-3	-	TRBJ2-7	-	CASSQDQGLENYEQYF	TGCGCCAGCAGCCAAGATCAGGGACTCGAAAACTACGAGCAGTACTTC
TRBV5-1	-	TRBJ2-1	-	CASSLTVRRDGHNEQFF	TGCGCCAGCAGCTTGACGGTTCGGCGGGACGGCCACAATGAGCAGTTCTTC
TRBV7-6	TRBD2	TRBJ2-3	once	CASRPTLGLAGVTDTQYF	TGTGCCAGCAGACCTACCCTTGGACTAGCGGGAGTGACAGATACGCAGTATTTT
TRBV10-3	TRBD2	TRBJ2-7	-	CAISLDSTSGTYEQYF	TGTGCCATCAGCCTGGACAGCACTAGCGGGACCTACGAGCAGTACTTC
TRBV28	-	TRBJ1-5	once	CASRDPGQRRWPQHF	TGTGCCAGCAGGGACCCAGGGCAGCGACGTTGGCCCCAGCATTTT
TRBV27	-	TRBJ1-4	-	CASSLWGALGEKLFF	TGTGCCAGCAGTTTGTGGGGGGCTCTAGGCGAAAAACTGTTTTTT